At least ten counts were recorded for the clone carrying this T cell receptor beta chain. No antigen is known for it. The authors gated naive CD8 T cells as CD8+CD4-CCR7+CD45RA+ for sorting. This CDR3 comprises 15 residues. Germline V gives CDR1 PRHDT, CDR2 FYEKMQ (reference sequence). V was pared by 2 bases and J by 3 bases, with 14 bases between. A single record per CDR3 protein comes from TCRdb applying MiXCR to the PCR reads. The sample consists of about 36,000 distinct CDR3 sequences, less than 20% of them appearing once. The sample comes from a study of molecular identifiers for immune sequencing clone quantification. Study-wide context: Five aliquots were made in replicates from the RNA of approximately 20,000 or 98,000 naive CD8 cells, and four were sequenced. Regarding the study as a whole: It was shown that clones above 20 RNA copies held over 99% of effector molecules, but under 1% in naive cells. Spiked Jurkat TCR RNA originating from one cell could reportedly be identified amid one million naive cells.

The sequence was collected from a human donor in good health. Some libraries in this study had Jurkat cell RNA spiked in. Material: naive CD8+ T cells from blood, with Jurkat cell RNA spiked in. Noted subset: FACS-sorted CD8+CD4-CCR7+CD45RA+ naive T cells. The rearrangement uses TRBV13 and TRBJ2-7, with TRBD1 as a possible D gene (6 bases). For the CDR3, the DNA is TGTGCCAGCAGCTTAAGGGGACACCGGGACTACGAGCAGTACTTC. Translated, it gives CASSLRGHRDYEQYF. The whole variable domain, remainder taken from reference TRBV13 and TRBJ2-7, is AAGVIQSPRHLIKEKRETATLKCYPIPRHDTVYWYQQGPGQDPQFLISFYEKMQSDKGSIPDRFSAQQFSDYHSELNMSSLELGDSALYFCASSLRGHRDYEQYFGPGTRLTVT.